This T cell receptor beta chain was sequenced during a study of blood T cells in healthy people across ages (dated by TCRdb to between 2014 and 2017). In the study overall: In model experiments, template switching captured roughly one uniquely barcoded TCR beta cDNA molecule for every two T cells. Donors were grouped into four age groups: young (average roughly 16 years), middle-aged (around 39), aged (over 55) and long-lived (around 80). To avoid experimental bias, donors of different ages were spread randomly across the sequencing lanes. Using deep sequencing normalized with unique cDNA molecular identifiers, the study measured how TCR beta repertoire diversity changes with age. Using the same blood draw, the study looked at two additional independent replicas of 1 million unique cDNA reads for two donors, one aged 18 to 30 and the other aged 80 or older.

To prepare the library, 5' RACE was applied. The instrument was an Illumina HiSeq 2500. A second PCR of about 7 to 12 cycles was run with a J-beta primer mix and a sample-barcoded 5' primer. A template-switch 5' adaptor carrying 12 random nucleotides introduced a unique molecular identifier onto each TCR beta cDNA molecule. Each sample yielded at least 2.5 million CDR3-containing paired-end reads. All of the RNA was converted into first-strand cDNA using the Mint cDNA synthesis kit, with a TRBC-specific oligonucleotide serving as the primer. Following uracil-DNA glycosylase treatment, all cDNA underwent a first 18-cycle PCR with the universal primers M1SS and BC2_uni_R. For the original study's pipeline: Normalization of each sample was performed by random selection of 1 million high-quality reads, each carrying a distinct molecular identifier. Instead of being binned into consensus sequences, reads that shared molecular identifiers were thrown out. MiTCR, run with a Q25 quality threshold and the strictest error-elimination algorithm, handled CDR3 identification, clonotype clustering and error correction. A nonparametric unseen species model using Euler transformation provided a lower-bound estimate of total TCR beta diversity. The public sequencing data were trimmed at Q25 with fastp and processed into clonotypes with MiXCR by TCRdb, which kept only in-frame beta chains. Rows with a matching CDR3 protein are joined into one entry that keeps the most common DNA and genes. The authors' filters were not applied to this entry. The sample table shows about 640,000 distinct CDR3 sequences, and 45% to 65% are seen once. The ten largest make up more than 35% of the sample.

General study outcomes and caveats: The percentage of naive T cells measured by flow cytometry correlated strongly with observed TCR beta diversity. Observed TCR beta diversity per million T cells fell roughly linearly with age, and a significant reduction was already apparent by age about 36. Because profiling used bulk unsorted PBMCs, naive and antigen-experienced compartments could not be compared conclusively. Donor CMV infection status was unknown, potentially confounding age-related changes in expanded clonotypes. Compared with the aged group, the long-lived group had more naive CD4+ T cells, fewer expanded clones and increased TCR diversity, a pattern suggesting age selection. Total diversity estimates from one million sequenced T cells were considered lower bounds and underestimates.

About this clonotype: No cognate antigen has been identified for it. Per-nucleotide qualities are absent, and no much larger clonotype sits a single base away.

From cysteine to phenylalanine, the CDR3 is 16 amino acids long. Of all the DNA, just the CDR3 is kept, 48 bases in frame from base 1. V is cut back by 2 bases and J by 8 bases, with 13 bases in the junction unmatched. CDR1 and CDR2 are drawn from the germline V gene: ENHRY, SYGVKD. The donors were 40 or so Caucasian individuals from Russia, aged roughly 6 to 100 years, who were systemically healthy. Ten milliliters of peripheral blood were drawn from each donor into EDTA-treated Vacutainer tubes. Ficoll-Paque density-gradient centrifugation was used to isolate PBMCs, with at least 6.5 million per sample. Trizol reagent was used to extract total RNA from the PBMCs, yielding at least 6 micrograms per sample. For every donor, an aliquot of PBMCs went through flow cytometry to measure the percentages of naive CD45RAhigh/CD27high T cells.

The sample consisted of blood. The rearrangement joined TRBV10-3 to TRBJ1-2; 8 junctional bases match TRBD1. The source of this sequence is a man aged 55-75 years in good health. The DNA reads TGTGCCATCAGTGAGAATCCGGGACAGGCGTCAAGGGGCTACACCTTC. The resulting protein is CAISENPGQASRGYTF.